These 11 T cell receptor beta chains were sequenced from one sample in a study of tumor-infiltrating lymphocytes in localized non-small cell lung cancer. Some clones are missing from TCRdb's copy, which holds only in-frame ones; the method was immunoSEQ multiplex PCR. The sample comprises approximately 17,000 clones, 60% to 85% of which are singletons, and around 5% rests with the top ten. What was sequenced was lung tumor tissue. The receptors come from a human donor with non-small cell lung cancer.

The genes are TRBV29-1 and TRBJ2-6; D call uncertain. This CDR3 comprises 13 residues. Germline values: CDR1 SQVTM, CDR2 ANQGSEA. The germline V and J ends were trimmed by 3 bases and 0 bases, with 3 bases remaining between them. The CDR3 reads CSVDFSGANVLTF. The DNA of the CDR3 is TGCAGCGTTGATTTCTCTGGGGCCAACGTCCTGACTTTC.

V gene TRBV6-1 combines with J gene TRBJ2-3; D is perhaps TRBD2 (5 bases). V lost 2 bases and J lost 4, with 13 bases in between. The CDR3 totals 15 residues. The V gene's germline CDR1 is MNHNS and CDR2 SASEGT. The CDR3 is CASSESEGGADTQYF. For the CDR3, the DNA is TGTGCCAGCAGTGAATCCGAAGGAGGCGCAGATACGCAGTATTTT.

The chain carries TRBV25-1 and TRBJ1-6; 7 bases map to TRBD1. The CDR3 is made up of 13 amino acids. The junction had 7 bases not matched to a gene; V was cut back by 8 bases and J by 9 bases. CDR1 and CDR2 from the germline V gene are MGHDK and SYGVNS. Here the CDR3 DNA reads TGTGCCAGCGGAGACAGGGCTGGTTCACCCCTCCACTTT. Translated: CASGDRAGSPLHF.

V gene TRBV28 combines with J gene TRBJ2-6; 10 nucleotides match TRBD1. CDR1 is MDHEN, CDR2 SYDVKM, per germline. CDR3 size: 16 residues. The V segment lost 6 bases and the J segment 2 bases; nucleotides outside the gene matches: 4. CDR3 in amino acids: CASRKDRGPGANVLTF. The DNA for the CDR3 is TGTGCCAGCAGAAAAGACAGGGGGCCTGGGGCCAACGTCCTGACTTTC.

Note on this clone: A far bigger clonotype differs at one base, so this is likely a read error. V is TRBV5-4 and J is TRBJ1-5, with TRBD1 identical over 8 bases. After removal of 4 bases from V and 6 bases from J, the junction contained 12 bases not matched to a gene. Germline V gene data show CDR1 as SGHNT and CDR2 as YYREEE (reference sequence). This CDR3 has 16 amino acids. For the CDR3, the DNA is TGTGCCAGCAGCCAAGATGGACAGGGTGAGCCTCAGCCCCAGCATTTT. Translating it yields CASSQDGQGEPQPQHF.

The chain links TRBV4-2 to TRBJ2-5; a possible D gene is TRBD1 (6 bases). This CDR3 region has 14 residues. CDR1 is LGHNA, CDR2 YNFKEQ, per germline. Trimming removed 1 base at V and 2 bases at J, with 8 bases between. This chain's CDR3 is CASSQAGTQETQYF. The DNA of the CDR3 is TGTGCCAGCAGCCAAGCCGGGACACAAGAGACCCAGTACTTC.

This clone came up once. The CDR3 here is CASSLDPYRTGGGKLFF. CDR3 coding DNA: TGTGCCAGCAGCTTAGATCCGTACCGGACAGGTGGTGGAAAACTGTTTTTT. This chain connects TRBV7-6 to TRBJ1-4, with TRBD1 matching 7 bases. Germline V gene sequence: CDR1 SGHVS, CDR2 FNYEAQ. V lost 1 base to trimming and J lost 10 bases; unmatched junction nucleotides: 15. The length of the CDR3 is 17 residues.

Points on this clone: At one end the junction does not follow the germline gene, possibly because of a read error. This sample also contains other DNA sequences that code for the same CDR3. The chain is built from TRBV29-1 and TRBJ2-5; D could derive from TRBD1 or TRBD2 (5 bases each). The CDR3 spans 12 residues. CDR1 and CDR2 from the germline V gene are SQVTM and ANQGSEA. The CDR3 reads CSAGTPQETQYF. The DNA of the CDR3 is TGCAGCGCCGGGACCCCCCAAGAGACTCAGTACTTC.

The chain carries TRBV2 and TRBJ2-5, with unresolved D. Trimming cost V 7 bases and J 6 bases, with 12 bases left between them. This CDR3 comprises 12 residues. The germline V gene encodes CDR1 SNHLY and CDR2 FYNNEI. CDR3 in DNA: TGTGCCAGCAATGCAGATCTTAAGACCCAGTACTTC. Its translation is CASNADLKTQYF. Supplemented by reference TRBV2 and TRBJ2-5, the full variable domain reads EPEVTQTPSHQVTQMGQEVILRCVPISNHLYFYWYRQILGQKVEFLVSFYNNEISEKSEIFDDQFSVERPDGSNFTLKIRSTKLEDSAMYFCASNADLKTQYFGPGTRLLVL.

This chain joins TRBV30 and TRBJ2-2; the D is unclear. CDR1 GTSNPN and CDR2 SVGIG come from the germline V gene (reference sequence). V shed 1 base and J shed 0 bases, with 6 bases lying between them. The CDR3 is made up of 14 amino acids. The CDR3 bases are TGTGCCTGGAGTGGTCAGGCGAACACCGGGGAGCTGTTTTTT. Its protein product is CAWSGQANTGELFF.

The chain links TRBV6-5 to TRBJ1-5; D gene unclear. The germline gives CDR1 MNHEY, CDR2 SVGAGI. The V and J ends lost 0 bases and 6 bases respectively, with 6 bases between them. The CDR3 length is 13 residues. CDR3 nucleotides: TGTGCCAGCAGTTACTCGAAATCTCAGCCCCAGCATTTT. Its translation is CASSYSKSQPQHF.